These T cell receptor beta chains were read from a single sample in a study of shared clonotypes between healthy human individuals. Sequencing used immunoSEQ multiplex PCR; TCRdb keeps in-frame clones, though not all of them. Among about 2 million clones listed, roughly 95% were seen once. Sequenced sample: naive CD4+ T cells sorted from blood. Receptors were obtained from a man between 18 and 35 years old in good health. Each CDR3 is given with its conserved first and last residue. Each record gives: J gene, clone size, V gene, CDR3 protein. Size is stated for part of the rows, as once, few or many counts, or as a class when the clone is expanded.

j_call: TRBJ2-3
clone_size: .
v_call: TRBV9
cdr3_aa: CASSVAVAGGTDTQYF

j_call: TRBJ2-4
clone_size: .
v_call: TRBV4-3
cdr3_aa: CASSQEIGQGKEAKNIQYF

j_call: TRBJ1-5
clone_size: .
v_call: TRBV28
cdr3_aa: CASSFRDRVDQPQHF

j_call: TRBJ1-1
clone_size: .
v_call: TRBV30
cdr3_aa: CAWSVQGGQAFF

j_call: TRBJ1-1
clone_size: .
v_call: TRBV9
cdr3_aa: CASSVTETPGGKTFF

j_call: TRBJ2-7
clone_size: .
v_call: TRBV6-1
cdr3_aa: CASTRSHQGGYEQYF

j_call: TRBJ1-1
clone_size: .
v_call: TRBV5-4
cdr3_aa: CASSPRGARTEAFF

j_call: TRBJ2-7
clone_size: once
v_call: TRBV7-2
cdr3_aa: CASSSGTPPPGQYF

j_call: TRBJ2-3
clone_size: .
v_call: TRBV5-4
cdr3_aa: CASSLAGDPTDTQYF

j_call: TRBJ2-4
clone_size: .
v_call: TRBV7-2
cdr3_aa: CASSLVPINIQYF

j_call: TRBJ2-3
clone_size: .
v_call: TRBV30
cdr3_aa: CAWSVSGGRIPDTQYF

j_call: TRBJ1-2
clone_size: once
v_call: TRBV10-3
cdr3_aa: CAISSQGFLGYTF